One and the same sample provided the 24 T cell receptor beta chains below, sequenced in a study of blood T cell repertoires in COVID-19. Clones were sequenced by immunoSEQ multiplex PCR, and TCRdb holds only the in-frame ones, with some missing. This sample has 330,000 or so clones; roughly 87% occur once, and the top ten carry roughly 3.9%. Sequencing was carried out using peripheral blood. Source of these receptors: a woman in her sixties with COVID-19, enrolled during active disease.

This chain uses TRBV9 with TRBJ2-7; 14 nucleotides align to TRBD2. Germline assignment: CDR1 SGDLS and CDR2 YYNGEE. Trimming removed 2 bases from V and 7 bases from J; junction bases left unmatched: 2. The CDR3 covers 14 residues. The CDR3 sequence: CASSVGTSGGEQYF. The DNA for the CDR3 is TGTGCCAGCAGCGTCGGGACTAGCGGGGGTGAGCAGTACTTC.

This sequence joins TRBV5-1 and TRBJ1-2; D is unresolved. CDR1 SGHRS and CDR2 YFSETQ come from the germline V gene. The ends were cut back, 1 base at V and 0 bases at J, with 10 bases in the middle. The CDR3 loop spans 15 amino acids. The CDR3 sequence is CASSLNVQPNYGYTF. CDR3 nucleotides: TGCGCCAGCAGCTTGAATGTACAGCCTAACTATGGCTACACCTTC.

The chain uses TRBV5-1 and TRBJ2-5, with 9 bases aligning to TRBD1. CDR1 and CDR2 from the germline V gene are SGHRS and YFSETQ. V dropped 1 base and J dropped 1; count of bases not matched to a gene: 5. The CDR3 totals 16 residues. The CDR3: CASSLPSTGGQETQYF. The CDR3 nucleotides read TGCGCCAGCAGCTTGCCTTCGACAGGGGGCCAAGAGACCCAGTACTTC.

Details on this clone: The junction differs from germline at one of its ends, possibly a read error. This chain connects TRBV19 to TRBJ2-6, with D uncertain. The germline V gene has CDR1 LNHDA and CDR2 SQIVND (reference sequence). The CDR3 loop spans 14 amino acids. CDR3 DNA: TGTGCCAGTCGTATTCCCTCCGGGGCCAACGTCCTGACTTTC. It is translated as CASRIPSGANVLTF. Full variable domain (missing parts from reference TRBV19 and TRBJ2-6): DGGITQSPKYLFRKEGQNVTLSCEQNLNHDAMYWYRQDPGQGLRLIYYSQIVNDFQKGDIAEGYSVSREKKESFPLTVTSAQKNPTAFYLCASRIPSGANVLTFGAGSRLTVL.

The gene calls are TRBV28 and TRBJ2-7; weak D call: TRBD2 (5 bases). Between the trimmed V and J ends, which lost 4 bases and 0 bases, there was a span of 13 bases. Germline lookup yields CDR1 MDHEN and CDR2 SYDVKM. This CDR3 contains 15 residues. The CDR3 loop is CASSSEGIGSYEQYF. CDR3 DNA: TGTGCCAGCAGTTCTGAGGGAATCGGCTCCTACGAGCAGTACTTC.

As for this clone: A read error may produce the germline difference seen at one junction end. V is TRBV5-1 and J is TRBJ1-1, with TRBD1 identical over 9 bases. Germline CDR1 reads SGHRS; CDR2 reads YFSETQ. The CDR3 length is 17 residues. Here the CDR3 reads CASSFAGTGFLKTEAFF. The CDR3 nucleotides read TGCGCCAGCAGCTTTGCCGGGACAGGGTTTTTGAAGACTGAAGCTTTCTTT.

This chain connects TRBV30 to TRBJ1-1; TRBD1 matches 7 bases. Germline V gives CDR1 GTSNPN, CDR2 SVGIG (reference sequence). The V gene end was trimmed by 3 bases and the J gene end by 1 base; junction bases not matched to a gene: 8. The CDR3 totals 15 residues. This chain's CDR3 is CAWSVRGTANTEAFF. The CDR3 region has the DNA TGTGCCTGGAGCGTTCGGGGGACAGCGAACACTGAAGCTTTCTTT.

The rearrangement uses TRBV30 and TRBJ1-1; 7 nucleotides agree with TRBD1. From germline, CDR1 is GTSNPN and CDR2 SVGIG (reference sequence). The CDR3 has 12 amino acids. J was trimmed by 6 bases and V by 5 bases; bases with no gene match: 6. CDR3 nucleotides: TGTGCCTGGGTACAGGGGTCTTCTGAAGCTTTCTTT. Its translation is CAWVQGSSEAFF.

The genes are TRBV18 and TRBJ1-1; no clear D gene. The CDR3 covers 14 residues. Trimming stripped 6 bases from V and 3 bases from J, with 14 bases between. Germline V lookup: CDR1 KGHSH, CDR2 LQKENI. CDR3 coding DNA: TGTGCCAGCTCGGAAGGCGTCGGGGACACTGAAGCTTTCTTT. It translates to CASSEGVGDTEAFF.

This chain uses TRBV7-9 with TRBJ2-2; TRBD1 is a possible D gene (5 bases). There are 15 residues in the CDR3. Germline V gives CDR1 SEHNR, CDR2 FQNEAQ (reference sequence). Trimming took off 3 bases at V and 1 base at J, with 9 bases between the two ends. The CDR3 DNA reads as TGTGCCAGCAGCTTCGCTGGACAGAACACCGGGGAGCTGTTTTTT. Encoded protein: CASSFAGQNTGELFF.

This chain's CDR3 is CASSLATGANSPLHF. The CDR3 nucleotides are TGCGCCAGCAGCTTGGCAACGGGTGCGAATTCACCCCTCCACTTT. The V gene is TRBV5-1, the J gene TRBJ1-6; D call uncertain. Germline CDR1 SGHRS, CDR2 YFSETQ. The V end was cut by 0 bases, the J end by 7 bases, with 11 bases between. CDR3 length equals 15 residues.

The rearrangement joins TRBV6-1 to TRBJ2-5; D not certain. This CDR3 has 15 amino acids. Germline V lookup: CDR1 MNHNS, CDR2 SASEGT. V was trimmed by 1 base and J by 7 bases, leaving 16 bases between them. The CDR3 here is CASSEEETFRVTQYF. The CDR3 DNA is TGTGCCAGCAGTGAAGAAGAAACCTTTCGGGTGACCCAGTACTTC.

This clone showed up just a few times. The CDR3 region has the DNA TGTGCCAGCAGCTTCAGACAGGGGGGCACTGAAGCTTTCTTT. It translates to CASSFRQGGTEAFF. The V gene is TRBV13, the J gene TRBJ1-1; 9 positions match TRBD1. This CDR3 comprises 14 residues. Germline CDR1 is PRHDT and CDR2 is FYEKMQ (reference sequence). The V gene end was trimmed by 3 bases and the J gene end by 4 bases; junction bases not matched to a gene: 3. Supplemented by reference TRBV13 and TRBJ1-1, the full variable domain reads AAGVIQSPRHLIKEKRETATLKCYPIPRHDTVYWYQQGPGQDPQFLISFYEKMQSDKGSIPDRFSAQQFSDYHSELNMSSLELGDSALYFCASSFRQGGTEAFFGQGTRLTVV.

The chain employs TRBV3-1 (or the pseudogene TRBV3-2) and TRBJ2-2; possible D gene TRBD2, 5 bases. V was trimmed by 3 bases and J by 3 bases, leaving 5 bases between them. Per the germline V gene, CDR1 is LGHDT and CDR2 is YNNKEL (reference sequence). The CDR3 loop spans 13 amino acids. This CDR3 reads CASSQGDTGELFF. CDR3 DNA: TGTGCCAGCAGCCAGGGAGACACCGGGGAGCTGTTTTTT.

The V gene is TRBV18, the J gene TRBJ1-2; 9 nucleotides agree with TRBD1. V was clipped by 2 bases and J by 5 bases; unmatched bases: 3. The CDR3 totals 14 residues. Germline CDR1 and CDR2: KGHSH and LQKENI. In DNA, the CDR3 is TGTGCCAGCTCACCAGGGACAGGGCCGTATGGCTACACCTTC. It specifies CASSPGTGPYGYTF. Full variable domain (missing parts from reference TRBV18 and TRBJ1-2): NAGVMQNPRHLVRRRGQEARLRCSPMKGHSHVYWYRQLPEEGLKFMVYLQKENIIDESGMPKERFSAEFPKEGPSILRIQQVVRGDSAAYFCASSPGTGPYGYTFGSGTRLTVV.

V usage is TRBV28 and J usage is TRBJ2-1; TRBD1 might be the D (5 bases). Germline CDR1 reads MDHEN; CDR2 reads SYDVKM. V shed 5 bases and J shed 6 bases, with 20 bases lying between them. The CDR3 loop spans 16 amino acids. The CDR3 here is CASSPTPWGQGNEQFF. Here the CDR3 DNA reads TGTGCCAGCAGTCCAACCCCATGGGGCCAAGGCAATGAGCAGTTCTTC.

The chain couples TRBV9 to TRBJ1-2; D is undetermined. Trimming removed 4 bases from V and 4 bases from J, with 14 bases in between. Germline assignment: CDR1 SGDLS and CDR2 YYNGEE. The CDR3 contains 14 residues. Written as DNA, the CDR3 is TGTGCCAGCAGCAAAGTCCAGGCTATCTATGGCTACACCTTC. This translates into CASSKVQAIYGYTF.

This sequence joins TRBV5-1 and TRBJ2-1; D unresolved. The CDR3 is made up of 11 amino acids. Germline CDR1 and CDR2: SGHRS and YFSETQ. The ends were cut back, 2 bases at V and 8 bases at J, with 5 bases in the middle. CDR3 coding DNA: TGCGCCAGCAGCTTTAGTTATGAGCAGTTCTTC. Translated, it gives CASSFSYEQFF.

The V call is TRBV10-3, the J call TRBJ1-1; 7 bases map to TRBD1. Unmatched junction bases numbered 6, after V lost 7 bases and J lost 1 base. Germline assignment: CDR1 ENHRY and CDR2 SYGVKD. This CDR3 has 14 residues. Here the CDR3 reads CAIKGDRGNTEAFF. In DNA form, the CDR3 reads TGTGCCATCAAAGGGGACAGAGGGAACACTGAAGCTTTCTTT.

V gene TRBV5-1 combines with J gene TRBJ2-1, with 10 bases that match TRBD1. Germline V gene lookup returns CDR1 SGHRS and CDR2 YFSETQ. CDR3 length: 16 amino acids. V lost 5 bases and J lost 6; bases outside the gene matches: 11. The CDR3 region is CASSLSSGTGVNEQFF. The CDR3 nucleotides read TGCGCCAGCAGTCTTTCCTCCGGGACAGGGGTCAATGAGCAGTTCTTC.

This clone appeared a few times. V is TRBV19 and J is TRBJ2-7; the D gene is possibly TRBD1 (5 bases). CDR3 size: 13 residues. V was trimmed by 2 bases and J by 3 bases, leaving 8 bases between them. The germline gives CDR1 LNHDA, CDR2 SQIVND (reference sequence). Here the CDR3 reads CASSIRQGYEQYF. The CDR3 DNA sequence: TGTGCCAGTAGTATAAGGCAGGGCTACGAGCAGTACTTC.

This chain links TRBV29-1 with TRBJ2-5; D is perhaps TRBD1 (5 bases). The CDR3 has 12 amino acids. Germline V lookup: CDR1 SQVTM, CDR2 ANQGSEA. V lost 5 bases and J 0 bases, leaving 7 bases between the germline ends. The CDR3 loop is CSVWGHQETQYF. The CDR3 nucleotides read TGCAGCGTTTGGGGCCACCAAGAGACCCAGTACTTC. Full variable domain (remainder filled in from reference TRBV29-1 and TRBJ2-5): SAVISQKPSRDICQRGTSLTIQCQVDSQVTMMFWYRQQPGQSLTLIATANQGSEATYESGFVIDKFPISRPNLTFSTLTVSNMSPEDSSIYLCSVWGHQETQYFGPGTRLLVL.

This rearrangement joins TRBV19 to TRBJ1-1; 8 bases match TRBD1. The V segment lost 5 bases and the J segment 0 bases; nucleotides outside the gene matches: 8. Per the germline V gene, CDR1 is LNHDA and CDR2 is SQIVND (reference sequence). There are 16 residues in the CDR3. This CDR3 reads CASSLRTGKVNTEAFF. The CDR3 nucleotides are TGTGCCAGTAGTTTGCGGACAGGGAAGGTGAACACTGAAGCTTTCTTT.

V usage is TRBV28 and J usage is TRBJ1-2; D is unclear. Trimming removed 8 bases at V and 0 bases at J, with 10 bases between. CDR1 and CDR2 (germline): MDHEN, SYDVKM. The CDR3 is made up of 13 amino acids. The CDR3 protein is CASGDTANYGYTF. CDR3 in DNA: TGTGCCAGCGGTGACACAGCTAACTATGGCTACACCTTC.